This T cell receptor beta chain originates from a study of cytomegalovirus exposure and HLA in healthy donors. Study background: Later, an analysis reported that the 120 or so validation repertoires had used the same platform as the approximately 690 first-cohort repertoires. Study-wide findings and caveats: Listed as cytomegalovirus-associated were around 160 TCR beta chains. Later, an analysis found that TCR clusters from the first cohort tended to co-occur in the roughly 110 validation repertoires. Specific recognition of CMV antigens was confirmed in vitro for a few chains (all CMV-associated).

CDR3 length: 15 residues. The germline CDR1 and CDR2 sequences are MNHEY and SMNVEV (reference sequence). J lost 5 bases, V lost 1 base, and 7 bases had no gene match. The table lists this clone with a count of one. Its target is not known. The repertoire was sequenced with immunoSEQ multiplex PCR; TCRdb's copy has only in-frame clones and lacks some. Of 100,000 to 150,000 clones detected, roughly 95% appear once; the ten largest clones hold about 1.7%. The sequenced sample was PBMCs. The V and J genes are TRBV27 and TRBJ2-7; 8 positions agree with TRBD2. The source is a man between 18 and 35 years old in good health and CMV-seronegative. This CDR3 is CASSLFSGRDDEQYF. The DNA for the CDR3 is TGTGCCAGCAGTTTATTCTCCGGGAGGGACGACGAGCAGTACTTC.